One and the same sample provided the 13 T cell receptor beta chains below, sequenced in a study of identical twins. In TCRdb, the 5' RACE reads were re-called with MiXCR into one record per CDR3 protein. The sample lists some 1,700,000 distinct CDR3 sequences, less than 35% seen once, with under 0.35% in the top ten. Source material: cord blood. All receptors come from a newborn girl in good health.

The chain combines TRBV5-1 with TRBJ1-1, with TRBD1 identical over 7 bases. The CDR3 is 14 residues long. Germline-derived CDR1 and CDR2 are SGHRS and YFSETQ. Trimming at V came to 4 bases and at J to 1 base, leaving 4 bases not matched to a gene. The DNA of the CDR3 is TGCGCCAGCAGCCCCGGACAGGAGAACACTGAAGCTTTCTTT. Its translation is CASSPGQENTEAFF. Drawing the rest from reference TRBV5-1 and TRBJ1-1, the complete variable domain is KAGVTQTPRYLIKTRGQQVTLSCSPISGHRSVSWYQQTPGQGLQFLFEYFSETQRNKGNFPGRFSGRQFSNSRSEMNVSTLELGDSALYLCASSPGQENTEAFFGQGTRLTVV.

The chain joins TRBV19 to TRBJ2-3; D is undetermined. The V and J ends lost 4 bases and 7 bases respectively, with 12 bases between them. Germline CDR1 and CDR2: LNHDA and SQIVND (reference sequence). The CDR3 length is 13 residues. CDR3 coding DNA: TGTGCCAGTAGTAGGGTCGGATCGAATACGCAGTATTTT. Protein product: CASSRVGSNTQYF.

This clonotype was detected ten times or more. The gene calls are TRBV29-1 and TRBJ1-2; weak D call: TRBD1 (5 bases). Looked up from germline, CDR1 is SQVTM and CDR2 is ANQGSEA. The CDR3 is 11 amino acids. V dropped 7 bases and J dropped 4 bases, with 10 bases sitting between them. The DNA of the CDR3 is TGCAGCGCTGCTCAGGGCTATGGCTACACCTTC. Protein: CSAAQGYGYTF. Filled out from reference TRBV29-1 and TRBJ1-2, the complete variable domain reads SAVISQKPSRDICQRGTSLTIQCQVDSQVTMMFWYRQQPGQSLTLIATANQGSEATYESGFVIDKFPISRPNLTFSTLTVSNMSPEDSSIYLCSAAQGYGYTFGSGTRLTVV.

This chain uses TRBV6-5 with TRBJ2-5, with TRBD2 identical over 10 bases. V was clipped by 8 bases and J by 2 bases; unmatched bases: 5. From germline, CDR1 is MNHEY and CDR2 SVGAGI. This CDR3 has 14 residues. In DNA form, the CDR3 reads TGTGCCAGCCGGACTAGCGGTGAACAAGAGACCCAGTACTTC. Protein sequence: CASRTSGEQETQYF.

This clonotype was counted only a few times. The chain links TRBV4-1 to TRBJ1-5; maybe TRBD1 (5 bases). The CDR3 is made up of 14 amino acids. V lost 1 base, J lost 4 bases, and 8 bases lay in between. CDR1 and CDR2 from the germline V gene are MGHRA and YSYEKL. Here the CDR3 DNA reads TGCGCCAGCAGCCAAGTATGGGGGAATCAGCCCCAGCATTTT. As protein: CASSQVWGNQPQHF.

This chain connects TRBV29-1 to TRBJ1-2; perhaps TRBD1 as D (5 bases). V lost 2 bases, J lost 0 bases, and 13 bases lay in between. Germline V CDR1 and CDR2: SQVTM, ANQGSEA. This CDR3 spans 15 amino acids. The CDR3 protein is CSVELGPHTNYGYTF. Here the CDR3 DNA reads TGCAGCGTTGAACTGGGGCCGCATACTAACTATGGCTACACCTTC. Using reference TRBV29-1 and TRBJ1-2 for the parts outside the CDR3, the full variable domain is SAVISQKPSRDICQRGTSLTIQCQVDSQVTMMFWYRQQPGQSLTLIATANQGSEATYESGFVIDKFPISRPNLTFSTLTVSNMSPEDSSIYLCSVELGPHTNYGYTFGSGTRLTVV.

This clonotype was found a few times. The chain has TRBV6-6 and TRBJ2-7; TRBD1 is a possible D gene (6 bases). This CDR3 has 15 residues. V was cut by 8 bases and J by 6 bases, with 23 bases left in between. Germline V gene data show CDR1 as MNHNY and CDR2 as SVGAGI (reference sequence). In nucleotides, the CDR3 is TGTGCCAGCCCACCAAACACAGGGAGTTACGGCGAGCAGTACTTC. Amino acid sequence: CASPPNTGSYGEQYF.

The chain combines TRBV20-1 with TRBJ2-1; D unresolved. CDR1 is DFQATT and CDR2 is SNEGSKA in the germline V gene (reference sequence). This CDR3 contains 12 residues. Trimming took off 7 bases at V and 5 bases at J, with 12 bases between the two ends. This CDR3 reads CSVDGVDNEQFF. The CDR3 region has the DNA TGCAGTGTGGACGGAGTCGACAATGAGCAGTTCTTC.

The chain has TRBV28 and TRBJ2-7, with a possible D match to TRBD1 (5 bases). The CDR3 covers 13 residues. V lost 11 bases to trimming and J lost 3 bases, with 17 bases between them. CDR1 and CDR2 (germline): MDHEN, SYDVKM. This CDR3 is CALGARPIYEQYF. CDR3 coding DNA: TGTGCCCTAGGGGCCCGCCCCATCTACGAGCAGTACTTC. The full variable domain, in which reference TRBV28 and TRBJ2-7 provide the parts outside the CDR3, is DVKVTQSSRYLVKRTGEKVFLECVQDMDHENMFWYRQDPGLGLRLIYFSYDVKMKEKGDIPEGYSVSREKKERFSLILESASTNQTSMYLCALGARPIYEQYFGPGTRLTVT.

This clonotype was picked up a small number of times. This chain links TRBV20-1 with TRBJ1-4; D remains unclear. V was shortened by 7 bases and J by 0 bases, with 9 bases between the two germline ends. Germline CDR1 DFQATT, CDR2 SNEGSKA (reference sequence). The CDR3 is 13 residues long. The CDR3 reads CSVAGTTNEKLFF. The CDR3 DNA sequence: TGCAGTGTTGCAGGAACAACTAATGAAAAACTGTTTTTT.

The rearrangement joins TRBV5-6 to TRBJ2-2, with a weak D call TRBD1 (6 bases). CDR3 size: 17 residues. V dropped 1 base and J dropped 1 base, with 14 bases sitting between them. Germline V gives CDR1 SGHDT, CDR2 YYEEEE. CDR3 nucleotide sequence: TGTGCCAGCAGCTTGATAACAGGGATCTTGAACACCGGGGAGCTGTTTTTT. It translates to CASSLITGILNTGELFF.

There are many counts of this clonotype. The chain couples TRBV12-3 or TRBV12-4 to TRBJ1-5, with D possibly being TRBD1 (5 bases). The CDR3 length is 13 residues. Trimming took off 5 bases at V and 4 bases at J, with 9 bases between the two ends. The CDR3 loop is CASSPYRNQPQHF. For the CDR3, the DNA is TGTGCCAGCAGTCCCTACAGGAATCAGCCCCAGCATTTT.

The chain employs TRBV20-1 and TRBJ2-1, with D possibly TRBD1 on 6 matching bases. The CDR3 runs 15 residues. CDR1 and CDR2 from the germline V gene are DFQATT and SNEGSKA (reference sequence). Trimming shortened V by 0 bases and J by 12 bases, and 21 bases separated the two germline ends. CDR3 in DNA: TGCAGTGCTAGAGATGGGGGCAAGCGCTGGTGGGGGCAGTTCTTC. Its protein product is CSARDGGKRWWGQFF.